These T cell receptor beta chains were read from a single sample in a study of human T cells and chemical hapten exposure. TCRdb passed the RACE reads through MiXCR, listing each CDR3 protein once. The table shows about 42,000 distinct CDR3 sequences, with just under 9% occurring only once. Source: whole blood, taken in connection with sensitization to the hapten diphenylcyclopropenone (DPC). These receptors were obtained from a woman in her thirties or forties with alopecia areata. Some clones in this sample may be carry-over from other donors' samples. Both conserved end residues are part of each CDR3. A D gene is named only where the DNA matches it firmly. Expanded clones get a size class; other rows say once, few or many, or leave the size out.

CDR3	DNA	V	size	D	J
CASSFGQGKVEAFF	TGCGCCAGCAGCTTCGGACAGGGGAAGGTTGAAGCTTTCTTT	TRBV5-1	many	TRBD1	TRBJ1-1
CASSYPGSRETQYF	TGTGCCAGCAGTTACCCCGGAAGCCGGGAGACCCAGTACTTC	TRBV6-6	few	.	TRBJ2-5
CATLGRGSSYNEQFF	TGTGCCACCCTAGGGCGGGGGAGCTCCTACAATGAGCAGTTCTTC	TRBV15	many	TRBD2	TRBJ2-1
CASSPGTLQETQYF	TGTGCCAGCAGTCCAGGGACACTCCAAGAGACCCAGTACTTC	TRBV6-5	many	.	TRBJ2-5
CSVRQGDQPQHF	TGCAGCGTCAGACAGGGGGATCAGCCCCAGCATTTT	TRBV29-1	many	TRBD1	TRBJ1-5
CSARVGFTGELFF	TGCAGTGCTAGGGTCGGATTCACCGGGGAGCTGTTTTTT	TRBV20-1	.	.	TRBJ2-2
CASSPTRGRQNEKLFF	TGTGCCAGCAGCCCGACCCGGGGCAGACAAAATGAAAAACTGTTTTTT	TRBV3-1	.	.	TRBJ1-4
CASSLYRADTQYF	TGTGCCAGCAGCTTATATAGGGCAGATACGCAGTATTTT	TRBV11-1	many	.	TRBJ2-3
CASSQGNSPLHF	TGCGCCAGCAGCCAGGGTAATTCACCCCTCCACTTT	TRBV4-1	.	.	TRBJ1-6
CASSHRGTEAFF	TGTGCCAGCAGCCACAGGGGCACTGAAGCTTTCTTT	TRBV3-1	many	.	TRBJ1-1
CASSLSTGTGPIEQYF	TGTGCCAGTAGTCTATCAACCGGGACAGGCCCCATCGAGCAGTACTTC	TRBV19	many	TRBD1	TRBJ2-7
CASSPGGGENTEAFF	TGTGCCAGCAGCCCGGGAGGGGGCGAAAACACTGAAGCTTTCTTT	TRBV3-1	.	TRBD1	TRBJ1-1
CASSIRGAATEAFF	TGTGCCAGCAGCATACGGGGGGCGGCCACTGAAGCTTTCTTT	TRBV13	many	.	TRBJ1-1
CASSEALLRDTDNYGYTF	TGTGCCAGCAGTGAAGCGCTTTTAAGGGATACGGATAACTATGGCTACACCTTC	TRBV2	many	.	TRBJ1-2
CSTWVNTEAFF	TGCAGCACTTGGGTGAACACTGAAGCTTTCTTT	TRBV29-1	few	.	TRBJ1-1
CASSYTGLRTGELFF	TGTGCCAGCAGTTATACAGGGTTGAGAACCGGGGAGCTGTTTTTT	TRBV27	few	.	TRBJ2-2
CASSRQGNNYGYTF	TGTGCCAGCAGCCGCCAGGGGAACAACTATGGCTACACCTTC	TRBV7-9	many	.	TRBJ1-2
CAERAEAFF	TGTGCCGAAAGGGCTGAAGCTTTCTTT	TRBV6-2/TRBV6-3	many	.	TRBJ1-1
CASSPLRDTQYF	TGTGCCAGCTCACCACTCCGGGATACGCAGTATTTT	TRBV18	many	.	TRBJ2-3
CASSRGTETDTQYF	TGTGCCAGCAGTAGGGGGACGGAAACAGATACGCAGTATTTT	TRBV6-2/TRBV6-3	many	.	TRBJ2-3
CSAAGTGGETQYF	TGCAGTGCTGCCGGGACAGGAGGCGAGACCCAGTACTTC	TRBV20-1	few	TRBD1	TRBJ2-5
CASSDDILPTEAFF	TGTGCCAGCAGCGATGACATCCTGCCCACTGAAGCTTTCTTT	TRBV6-1	few	.	TRBJ1-1
CASKPGGPSDTQYF	TGTGCTAGTAAACCCGGCGGACCATCGGATACGCAGTATTTT	TRBV12-5	many	.	TRBJ2-3
CASSAWTGREEKLFF	TGTGCCAGCAGCGCCTGGACAGGGCGGGAAGAAAAACTGTTTTTT	TRBV7-8	.	TRBD1	TRBJ1-4
CASSFRGVAYNEQFF	TGTGCCAGCAGTTTTCGGGGGGTGGCCTACAATGAGCAGTTCTTC	TRBV12-3/TRBV12-4	many	TRBD2	TRBJ2-1
CASRSHSSTDTQYF	TGTGCCAGCAGAAGCCACTCTAGCACAGATACGCAGTATTTT	TRBV6-4	many	.	TRBJ2-3
CASTGQAYEQYF	TGTGCCAGCACAGGACAGGCGTACGAGCAGTACTTC	TRBV25-1	hyperexpanded	TRBD1	TRBJ2-7
CASITRGLTDTEAFF	TGTGCCAGCATCACGAGGGGTTTGACGGACACTGAAGCTTTCTTT	TRBV7-2	many	.	TRBJ1-1
CASSLGYEQYF	TGCGCCAGCAGCTTGGGTTACGAGCAGTACTTC	TRBV5-1	many	.	TRBJ2-7